The 21 T cell receptor beta chains below were found in one sample sequenced in a study of blood T cell repertoires in COVID-19. Sequencing was performed with immunoSEQ multiplex PCR; in TCRdb, only in-frame clones are kept and a portion is missing. The data show approximately 70,000 clones, with over 60% seen just once and about 16% held by the top ten. Sequenced material: peripheral blood. The receptors derive from a man in his 60s with COVID-19, enrolled during active disease.

The CDR3 DNA sequence: TGTGCCAGCAGCTCAGGGACTAGCGGGGCCAACAATGAGCAGTTCTTC. Protein product: CASSSGTSGANNEQFF. V and J are TRBV7-7 and TRBJ2-1; TRBD2 matches at 13 bases. Looked up from germline, CDR1 is SSHAT and CDR2 is FNYEAQ (reference sequence). This CDR3 spans 16 amino acids. V was pared by 4 bases and J by 5 bases, with 5 bases of the junction left unmatched.

The V and J genes are TRBV27 and TRBJ1-1, with 8 positions matching TRBD1. CDR3 size: 16 residues. V lost 3 bases and J lost 0; bases outside the gene matches: 6. CDR1 and CDR2 from the germline V gene are MNHEY and SMNVEV (reference sequence). CDR3 nucleotide sequence: TGTGCCAGCAGTTTGATACCGACAGGGGTGAACACTGAAGCTTTCTTT. Amino acid sequence: CASSLIPTGVNTEAFF.

This chain joins TRBV5-4 and TRBJ2-7; D is perhaps TRBD1 (6 bases). V gave up 0 bases and J gave up 5 bases, with 15 bases separating them. The CDR3 has 15 amino acids. Germline-derived CDR1 and CDR2 are SGHNT and YYREEE (reference sequence). CDR3 DNA: TGTGCCAGCAGCTTGGCTCTCAGGGGCCCCCACGAGCAGTACTTC. It is translated as CASSLALRGPHEQYF.

The chain joins TRBV11-2 to TRBJ1-6, with unresolved D. Germline-derived CDR1 and CDR2 are SGHAT and FQNNGV. The CDR3 loop spans 12 amino acids. Trimming took 8 bases from V and 7 from J, leaving 9 bases between them. CDR3 sequence reads: CASGNPNSPLHF. The CDR3 DNA reads as TGTGCCAGCGGCAATCCCAATTCACCCCTCCACTTT.

In this sample, this clone turned up once. This chain joins TRBV7-9 and TRBJ2-2; D unresolved. CDR3 length: 14 amino acids. The V gene lost 5 bases and the J gene lost 4 bases, with 11 bases spanning the gap. Germline V lookup: CDR1 SEHNR, CDR2 FQNEAQ (reference sequence). The CDR3 DNA is TGTGCCAGCAGCGCTCGAGGCGGCACCGGGGAGCTGTTTTTT. It encodes CASSARGGTGELFF.

The rearrangement uses TRBV10-3 and TRBJ1-1, with D possibly TRBD1 on 6 matching bases. The germline CDR1 and CDR2 sequences are ENHRY and SYGVKD. The CDR3 totals 11 residues. Trimming removed 10 bases from V and 7 bases from J, with 13 bases in between. The CDR3, as DNA: TGTGCCACCTCACAGGGAGATGAAGCTTTCTTT. Protein product: CATSQGDEAFF.

The V and J genes are TRBV6-1 and TRBJ1-5; D is ambiguous. V lost 1 base, J lost 11 bases, and 24 bases lay in between. The CDR3 runs to 17 residues. In germline, CDR1 is MNHNS, CDR2 SASEGT. The CDR3 here is CASSEVEQHPFVKAQHF. DNA of the CDR3: TGTGCCAGCAGTGAAGTGGAACAGCATCCCTTTGTCAAGGCCCAGCATTTT.

Here the CDR3 DNA reads TGTGCCAGCAGCGACAGTGGTAGGAGCTCCTACGAGCAGTACTTC. Translating it yields CASSDSGRSSYEQYF. This rearrangement joins TRBV6-5 to TRBJ2-7; D perhaps matches TRBD1 (5 bases). The V and J ends lost 6 bases and 0 bases respectively, with 15 bases between them. CDR1 MNHEY and CDR2 SVGAGI come from the germline V gene. The CDR3 has 15 residues.

The chain couples TRBV3-1 (or the pseudogene TRBV3-2) to TRBJ2-7; the match to TRBD2 covers 8 bases. Germline CDR1 and CDR2: LGHDT and YNNKEL (reference sequence). The CDR3 runs to 16 residues. With 4 bases clipped from V and 7 bases from J, the junction kept 15 bases outside the gene matches. Here the CDR3 reads CASSPMISGLAGEQYF. The CDR3 DNA reads as TGTGCCAGCAGCCCAATGATAAGTGGACTAGCTGGGGAGCAGTACTTC.

This chain uses TRBV11-1 with TRBJ2-6; the D gene is possibly TRBD1 (6 bases). This CDR3 has 15 residues. Germline values: CDR1 SGHAT, CDR2 FQDESV (reference sequence). V lost 5 bases, J lost 4 bases, and 12 bases lay in between. The CDR3 DNA reads TGTGCCAGCAGCGAACAGGGTACCGGGGCCAACGTCCTGACTTTC. Translation gives CASSEQGTGANVLTF.

The chain has TRBV3-1 (or the pseudogene TRBV3-2) and TRBJ2-1, with a possible D match to TRBD1 (6 bases). Trimming removed 2 bases from V and 5 bases from J, with 13 bases in between. CDR1 and CDR2 (germline): LGHDT, YNNKEL (reference sequence). This CDR3 comprises 15 residues. The CDR3 nucleotides read TGTGCCAGCAGCCAACTCTGGACAGCCAACAATGAGCAGTTCTTC. This gives the protein CASSQLWTANNEQFF.

V and J are TRBV27 and TRBJ2-1; 13 bases match TRBD2. Looked up from germline, CDR1 is MNHEY and CDR2 is SMNVEV (reference sequence). The CDR3 length is 20 residues. The ends lost 4 bases at V and 0 bases at J; junction bases unmatched: 12. Written as DNA, the CDR3 is TGTGCCAGCAGTTATGAGGCCGGGACTAGCGGGAAGGCCTCCTACAATGAGCAGTTCTTC. It is translated as CASSYEAGTSGKASYNEQFF.

The rearrangement joins TRBV11-2 to TRBJ1-2; 7 nucleotides match TRBD1. The V gene's germline CDR1 is SGHAT and CDR2 FQNNGV. Unmatched junction bases numbered 3, after V lost 5 bases and J lost 3 bases. The CDR3 is 13 residues long. CDR3 nucleotides: TGTGCCAGCAGCCCCCAGGGGGACTATGGCTACACCTTC. Its translation is CASSPQGDYGYTF.

V and J are TRBV30 and TRBJ2-7; D is perhaps TRBD1 (6 bases). This CDR3 has 12 amino acids. V lost 4 bases and J lost 3, with 10 bases in between. Germline-derived CDR1 and CDR2 are GTSNPN and SVGIG (reference sequence). The CDR3 sequence: CAWNRVFYEQYF. CDR3 DNA sequence: TGTGCCTGGAACAGGGTTTTCTACGAGCAGTACTTC.

The CDR3 here is CASSQRTGPAGELFF. The CDR3 DNA reads as TGTGCCAGCAGTCAGCGGACAGGGCCGGCCGGGGAGCTGTTTTTT. The chain carries TRBV6-6 and TRBJ2-2; TRBD1 matches at 8 bases. The junction had 8 bases not matched to a gene; V was cut back by 5 bases and J by 6 bases. Germline assignment: CDR1 MNHNY and CDR2 SVGAGI (reference sequence). The CDR3 totals 15 residues.

The table lists this clone with a count of one. The V call is TRBV5-1, the J call TRBJ1-1; tentatively, D is TRBD1 (6 bases). Germline CDR1 SGHRS, CDR2 YFSETQ. Trimming cost V 4 bases and J 1 base, with 17 bases left between them. The CDR3 length is 16 residues. The CDR3 nucleotides read TGCGCCAGCAGCCCTATCATTGGGGGGGCGAACACTGAAGCTTTCTTT. It yields the protein CASSPIIGGANTEAFF.

V usage is TRBV14 and J usage is TRBJ2-1, with TRBD2 as a possible D gene (6 bases). The CDR3 contains 14 residues. V gave up 6 bases and J gave up 10 bases, with 19 bases separating them. The germline CDR1 and CDR2 sequences are SGHDN and FVKESK. CDR3 bases: TGTGCCAGCAGTCAGGGACTCCCAAGCGCAGAGCAGTTCTTC. Amino acid sequence: CASSQGLPSAEQFF. Variable domain in full (rest from reference TRBV14 and TRBJ2-1): EAGVTQFPSHSVIEKGQTVTLRCDPISGHDNLYWYRRVMGKEIKFLLHFVKESKQDESGMPNNRFLAERTGGTYSTLKVQPAELEDSGVYFCASSQGLPSAEQFFGPGTRLTVL.

CDR3 loop: CAIEGGNQPQHF. The CDR3 DNA reads as TGTGCCATTGAGGGGGGCAATCAGCCCCAGCATTTT. J is TRBJ1-5 and V is TRBV6-5; tentatively, D is TRBD1 (6 bases). Germline-derived CDR1 and CDR2 are MNHEY and SVGAGI. V dropped 10 bases and J dropped 2 bases, with 9 bases sitting between them. The CDR3 spans 12 residues.

This chain connects TRBV5-1 to TRBJ2-1; 7 bases map to TRBD1. There are 13 residues in the CDR3. Germline values: CDR1 SGHRS, CDR2 YFSETQ. The junction had 5 bases not matched to a gene; V was cut back by 1 base and J by 10 bases. The CDR3, as DNA: TGCGCCAGCAGCTTGCAGGGGGAGAGAGAGCAGTTCTTC. Its protein product is CASSLQGEREQFF.

This clone showed up just once. V is TRBV25-1 and J is TRBJ1-6; 9 positions agree with TRBD1. The V gene end was trimmed by 6 bases and the J gene end by 10 bases; junction bases not matched to a gene: 7. Per germline, CDR1 MGHDK and CDR2 SYGVNS. The CDR3 has 14 residues. The CDR3 DNA is TGTGCCAGCAGGGACAGGGGACAATGGTCACCCCTCCACTTT. This sequence encodes CASRDRGQWSPLHF. The variable domain in full, with the rest retrieved from reference TRBV25-1 and TRBJ1-6, is EADIYQTPRYLVIGTGKKITLECSQTMGHDKMYWYQQDPGMELHLIHYSYGVNSTEKGDLSSESTVSRIRTEHFPLTLESARPSHTSQYLCASRDRGQWSPLHFGNGTRLTVT.

V and J are TRBV7-9 and TRBJ2-1, with TRBD1 matching over 10 bases. In germline, CDR1 is SEHNR, CDR2 FQNEAQ (reference sequence). V shed 4 bases, J shed 7 bases, and the junction held 13 bases outside the gene matches. There are 17 residues in the CDR3. CDR3 bases: TGTGCCAGCAGCTCCCTGCCGGGACAGGGGAAGGTTAATGAGCAGTTCTTC. Protein product: CASSSLPGQGKVNEQFF.